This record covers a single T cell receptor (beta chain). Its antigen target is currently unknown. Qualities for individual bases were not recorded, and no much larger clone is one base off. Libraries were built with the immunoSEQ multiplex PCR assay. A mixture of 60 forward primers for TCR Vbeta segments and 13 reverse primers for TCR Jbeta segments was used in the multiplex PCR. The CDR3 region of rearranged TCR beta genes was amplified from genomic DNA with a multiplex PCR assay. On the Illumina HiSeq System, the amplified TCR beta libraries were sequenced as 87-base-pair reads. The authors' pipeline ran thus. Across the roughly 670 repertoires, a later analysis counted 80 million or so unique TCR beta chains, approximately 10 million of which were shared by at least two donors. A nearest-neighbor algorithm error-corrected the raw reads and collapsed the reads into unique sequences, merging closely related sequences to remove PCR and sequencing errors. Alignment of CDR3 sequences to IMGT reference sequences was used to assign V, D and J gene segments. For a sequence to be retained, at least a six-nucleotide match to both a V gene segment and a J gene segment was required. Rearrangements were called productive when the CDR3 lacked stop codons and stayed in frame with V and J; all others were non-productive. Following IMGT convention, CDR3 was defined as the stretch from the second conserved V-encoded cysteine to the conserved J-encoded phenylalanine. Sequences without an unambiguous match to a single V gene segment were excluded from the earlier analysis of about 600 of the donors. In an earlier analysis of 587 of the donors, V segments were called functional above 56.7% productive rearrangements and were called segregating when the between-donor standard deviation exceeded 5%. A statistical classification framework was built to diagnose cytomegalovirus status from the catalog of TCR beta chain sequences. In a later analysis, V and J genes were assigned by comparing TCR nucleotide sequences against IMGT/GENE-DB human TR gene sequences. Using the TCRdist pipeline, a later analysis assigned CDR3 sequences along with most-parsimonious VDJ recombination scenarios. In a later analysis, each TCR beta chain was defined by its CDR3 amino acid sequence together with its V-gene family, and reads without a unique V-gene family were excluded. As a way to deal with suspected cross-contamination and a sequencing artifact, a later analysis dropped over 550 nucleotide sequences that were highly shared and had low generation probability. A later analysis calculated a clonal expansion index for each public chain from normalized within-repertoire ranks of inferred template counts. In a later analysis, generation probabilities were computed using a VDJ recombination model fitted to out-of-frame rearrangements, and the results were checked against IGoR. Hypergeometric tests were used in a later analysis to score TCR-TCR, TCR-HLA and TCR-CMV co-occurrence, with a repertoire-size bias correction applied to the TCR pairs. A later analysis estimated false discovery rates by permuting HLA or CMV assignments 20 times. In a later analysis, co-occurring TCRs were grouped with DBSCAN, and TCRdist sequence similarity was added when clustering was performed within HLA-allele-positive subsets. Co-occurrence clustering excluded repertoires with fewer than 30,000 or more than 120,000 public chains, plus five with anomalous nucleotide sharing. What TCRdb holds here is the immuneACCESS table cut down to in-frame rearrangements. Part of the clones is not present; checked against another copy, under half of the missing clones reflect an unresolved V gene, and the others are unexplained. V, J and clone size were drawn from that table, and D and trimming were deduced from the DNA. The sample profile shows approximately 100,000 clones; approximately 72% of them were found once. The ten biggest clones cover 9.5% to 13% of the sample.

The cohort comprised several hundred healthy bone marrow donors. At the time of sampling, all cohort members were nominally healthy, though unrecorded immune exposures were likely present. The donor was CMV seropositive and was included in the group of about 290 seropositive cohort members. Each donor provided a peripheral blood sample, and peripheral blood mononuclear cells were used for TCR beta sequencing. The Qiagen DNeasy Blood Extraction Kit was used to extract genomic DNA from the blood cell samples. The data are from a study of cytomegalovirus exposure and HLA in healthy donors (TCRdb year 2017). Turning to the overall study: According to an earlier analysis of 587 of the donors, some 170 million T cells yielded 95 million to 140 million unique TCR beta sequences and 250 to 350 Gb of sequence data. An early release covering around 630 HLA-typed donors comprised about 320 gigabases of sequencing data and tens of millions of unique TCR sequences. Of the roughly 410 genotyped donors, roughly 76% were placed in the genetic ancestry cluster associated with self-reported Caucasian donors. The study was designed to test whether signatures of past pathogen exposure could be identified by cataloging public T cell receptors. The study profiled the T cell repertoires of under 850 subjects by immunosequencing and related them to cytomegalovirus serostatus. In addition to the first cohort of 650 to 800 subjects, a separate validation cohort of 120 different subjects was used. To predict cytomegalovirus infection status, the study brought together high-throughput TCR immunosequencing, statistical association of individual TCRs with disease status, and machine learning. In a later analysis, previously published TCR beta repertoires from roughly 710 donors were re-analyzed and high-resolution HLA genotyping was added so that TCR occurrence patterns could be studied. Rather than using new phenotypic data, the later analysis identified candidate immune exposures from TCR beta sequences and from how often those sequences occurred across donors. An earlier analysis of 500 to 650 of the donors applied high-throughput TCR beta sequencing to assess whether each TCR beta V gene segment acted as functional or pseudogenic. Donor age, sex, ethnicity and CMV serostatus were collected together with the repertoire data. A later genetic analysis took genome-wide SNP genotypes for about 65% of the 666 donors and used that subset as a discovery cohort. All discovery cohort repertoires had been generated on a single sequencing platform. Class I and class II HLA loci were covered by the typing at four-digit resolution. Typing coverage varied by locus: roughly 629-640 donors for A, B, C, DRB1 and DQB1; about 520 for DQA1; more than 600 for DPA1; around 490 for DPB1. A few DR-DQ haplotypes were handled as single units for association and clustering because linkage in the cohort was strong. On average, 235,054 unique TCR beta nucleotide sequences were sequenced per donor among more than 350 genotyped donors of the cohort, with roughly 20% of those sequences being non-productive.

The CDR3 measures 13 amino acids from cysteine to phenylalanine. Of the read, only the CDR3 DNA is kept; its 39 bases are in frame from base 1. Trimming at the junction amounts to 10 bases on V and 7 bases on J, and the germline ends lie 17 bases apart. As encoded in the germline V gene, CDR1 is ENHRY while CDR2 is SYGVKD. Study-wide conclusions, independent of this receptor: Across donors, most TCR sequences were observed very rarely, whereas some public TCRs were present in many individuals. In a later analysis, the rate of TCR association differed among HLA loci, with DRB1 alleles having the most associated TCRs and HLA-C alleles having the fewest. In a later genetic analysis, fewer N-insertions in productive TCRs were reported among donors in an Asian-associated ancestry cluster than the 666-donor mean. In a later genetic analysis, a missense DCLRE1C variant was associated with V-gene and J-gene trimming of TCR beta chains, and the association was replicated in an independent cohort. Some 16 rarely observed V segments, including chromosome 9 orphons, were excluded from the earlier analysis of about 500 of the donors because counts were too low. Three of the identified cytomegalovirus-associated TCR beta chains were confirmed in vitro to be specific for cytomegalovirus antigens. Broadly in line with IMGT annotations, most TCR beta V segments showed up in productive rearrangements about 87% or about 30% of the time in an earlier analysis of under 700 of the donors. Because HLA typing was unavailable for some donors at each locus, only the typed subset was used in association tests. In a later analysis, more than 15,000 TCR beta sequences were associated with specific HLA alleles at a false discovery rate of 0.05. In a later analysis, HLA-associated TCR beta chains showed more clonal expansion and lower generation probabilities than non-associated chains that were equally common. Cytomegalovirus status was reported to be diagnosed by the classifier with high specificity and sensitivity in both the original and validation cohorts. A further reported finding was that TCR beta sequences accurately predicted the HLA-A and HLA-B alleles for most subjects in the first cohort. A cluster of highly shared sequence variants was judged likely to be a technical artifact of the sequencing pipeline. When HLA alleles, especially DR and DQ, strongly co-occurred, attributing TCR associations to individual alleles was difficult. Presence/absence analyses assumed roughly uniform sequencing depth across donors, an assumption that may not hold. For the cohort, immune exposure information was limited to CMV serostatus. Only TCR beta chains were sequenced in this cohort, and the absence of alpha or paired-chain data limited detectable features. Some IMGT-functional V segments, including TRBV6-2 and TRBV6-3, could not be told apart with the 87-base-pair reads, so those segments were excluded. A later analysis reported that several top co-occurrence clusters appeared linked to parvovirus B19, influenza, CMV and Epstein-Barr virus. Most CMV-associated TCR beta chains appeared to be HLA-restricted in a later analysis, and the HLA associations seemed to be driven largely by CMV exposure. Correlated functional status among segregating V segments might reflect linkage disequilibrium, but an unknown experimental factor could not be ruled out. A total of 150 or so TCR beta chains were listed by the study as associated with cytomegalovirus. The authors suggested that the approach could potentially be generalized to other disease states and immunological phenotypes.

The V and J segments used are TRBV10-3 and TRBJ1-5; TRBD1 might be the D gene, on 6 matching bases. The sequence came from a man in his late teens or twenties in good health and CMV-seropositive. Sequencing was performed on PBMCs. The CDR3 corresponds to CATKGGLSQPQHF. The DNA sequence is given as TGTGCCACCAAGGGGGGGTTGAGCCAGCCCCAGCATTTT.